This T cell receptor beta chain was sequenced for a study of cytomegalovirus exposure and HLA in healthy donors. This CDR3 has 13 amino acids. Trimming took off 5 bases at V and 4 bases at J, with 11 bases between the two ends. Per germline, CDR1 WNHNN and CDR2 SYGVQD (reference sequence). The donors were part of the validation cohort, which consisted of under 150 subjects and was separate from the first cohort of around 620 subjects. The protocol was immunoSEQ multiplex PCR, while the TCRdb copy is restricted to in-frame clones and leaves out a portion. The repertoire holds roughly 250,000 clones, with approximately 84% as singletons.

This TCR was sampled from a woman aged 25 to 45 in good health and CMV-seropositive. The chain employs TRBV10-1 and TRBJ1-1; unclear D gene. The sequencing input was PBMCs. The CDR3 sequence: CASSPNPGTEAFF. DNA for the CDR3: TGCGCCAGCAGTCCGAACCCGGGCACTGAAGCTTTCTTT.